A single TCR beta chain is shown here with its context. V shed 3 bases and J 0 bases; nucleotides not matched to a gene: 11. Germline CDR1 is SGDLS and CDR2 is YYNGEE. The CDR3 sequence is 17 residues long. Profiles of TCR beta VDJ and CDR3 were generated from a genomic DNA template. TCRdb called the reads again in MiXCR, with one record for every CDR3 protein. The data hold some 140,000 distinct CDR3 sequences, with about 48% observed a single time. Patients included in sequencing had previously demonstrated CD8+CD57+ cell expansion by flow cytometry. The data stem from a study of CD8+CD57+ T cells in acquired aplastic anemia.

The receptor was isolated from a human donor with aplastic anemia. The rearrangement links TRBV9 to TRBJ1-2, with 7 bases lining up with TRBD1. Material for sequencing was sorted CD4+, CD8+, or CD8+CD57+ T cells (not recorded which) from PBMCs. DNA for the CDR3: TGTGCCAGCAGCGCAGGACCGGGACAGTCCTCTAACTATGGCTACACCTTC. Protein sequence: CASSAGPGQSSNYGYTF.